Following are 26 T cell receptor beta chains from one sample sequenced in a study of T-cell reconstitution after alpha-beta-depleted transplantation in children. The TCRbeta library incorporated unique molecular identifiers. TCRdb processed the PCR reads anew with MiXCR; each CDR3 protein has one entry. Among hundreds of thousands of distinct CDR3 sequences listed, 10% to 15% were seen once. Specimen: PBMCs, mostly from graft donor cells, collected 360 days after TCRalphabeta/CD19-depleted stem cell transplant. These receptors were collected from a male patient aged 10 to 17 who had a stem cell transplant for acute myeloid leukemia, so the T cells may come from the graft donor.

This clonotype appeared many times. Germline and junction disagree at one end, which may indicate a read error. The chain links TRBV7-7 to TRBJ2-2; 12 bases match TRBD2. Germline V gene data show CDR1 as SSHAT and CDR2 as FNYEAQ (reference sequence). This CDR3 spans 16 amino acids. The CDR3 sequence: CASSSTSGRPPGELFF. In nucleotides, the CDR3 is TGTGCTAGCAGCTCTACTAGCGGGAGGCCCCCCGGGGAGCTGTTTTTT.

This clonotype has just a few counts. V is TRBV7-9 and J is TRBJ2-3; D remains unclear. The V end lost 5 bases, the J end lost 2 bases, and 17 bases lay between the germline ends. The CDR3 sequence is 16 residues long. Germline-derived CDR1 and CDR2 are SEHNR and FQNEAQ (reference sequence). For the CDR3, the DNA is TGTGCCAGCAGCCCCCCTTTCGGGTTGGCCACAGATACGCAGTATTTT. Translating gives CASSPPFGLATDTQYF. Full variable domain (remainder filled in from reference TRBV7-9 and TRBJ2-3): DTGVSQNPRHKITKRGQNVTFRCDPISEHNRLYWYRQTLGQGPEFLTYFQNEAQLEKSRLLSDRFSAERPKGSFSTLEIQRTEQGDSAMYLCASSPPFGLATDTQYFGPGTRLTVL.

This clonotype came up many times. The chain has TRBV29-1 and TRBJ2-7; a possible D gene is TRBD2 (6 bases). V dropped 0 bases and J dropped 0 bases, with 12 bases sitting between them. Germline CDR1 and CDR2: SQVTM and ANQGSEA. The CDR3 is 15 amino acids. The CDR3 sequence: CSVEDPGVSSYEQYF. The CDR3 DNA is TGCAGCGTTGAAGATCCGGGGGTGAGCTCCTACGAGCAGTACTTC.

V is TRBV13 and J is TRBJ2-7, with 11 bases lining up with TRBD2. The CDR3 has 17 amino acids. V gave up 4 bases and J gave up 1 base; unmatched junction bases: 9. Germline CDR1 is PRHDT and CDR2 is FYEKMQ (reference sequence). Written as DNA, the CDR3 is TGTGCCAGCAGCTACGCGGTAGGGACTAGCGGTTCCTACGAGCAGTACTTC. Its protein product is CASSYAVGTSGSYEQYF. Using reference TRBV13 and TRBJ2-7 for the parts outside the CDR3, the full variable domain is AAGVIQSPRHLIKEKRETATLKCYPIPRHDTVYWYQQGPGQDPQFLISFYEKMQSDKGSIPDRFSAQQFSDYHSELNMSSLELGDSALYFCASSYAVGTSGSYEQYFGPGTRLTVT.

The CDR3 reads CASSLWKISTDTQYF. The CDR3 nucleotides read TGTGCCAGCAGCTTATGGAAAATAAGCACAGATACGCAGTATTTT. This chain links TRBV7-9 with TRBJ2-3, with unresolved D. Per the germline V gene, CDR1 is SEHNR and CDR2 is FQNEAQ (reference sequence). CDR3 length: 15 residues. The V and J ends lost 2 bases and 0 bases respectively, with 9 bases between them.

This clonotype was observed many times. V and J are TRBV29-1 and TRBJ2-7; maybe TRBD2 (5 bases). The germline V and J ends were trimmed by 4 bases and 3 bases, with 10 bases remaining between them. CDR3 size: 12 residues. Germline V gene lookup returns CDR1 SQVTM and CDR2 ANQGSEA. The CDR3 loop is CSVGTSFYEQYF. The CDR3 region has the DNA TGCAGCGTTGGAACTAGTTTCTACGAGCAGTACTTC.

Notes on this clonotype: This may come from a read error, since a much larger clone is one base off. The chain uses TRBV10-3 and TRBJ2-5, with D perhaps TRBD1 (5 bases). Germline CDR1 and CDR2: ENHRY and SYGVKD. The CDR3 spans 14 residues. Trimming took 2 bases from V and 6 from J, leaving 13 bases between them. CDR3 nucleotide sequence: TGTGCCATCAGTGAGGCGAAGGGGCAACAGACCCAGTACTTC. Its translation: CAISEAKGQQTQYF.

The count of this clonotype is one. V gene TRBV7-2 combines with J gene TRBJ2-3, with 7 bases that match TRBD2. This CDR3 has 16 residues. Germline lookup yields CDR1 SGHTA and CDR2 FQGNSA. The V segment lost 4 bases and the J segment 6 bases; nucleotides outside the gene matches: 13. Here the CDR3 reads CASSSTKRDLRDTQYF. Written as DNA, the CDR3 is TGTGCCAGCAGCTCCACTAAGCGGGACCTGCGGGATACGCAGTATTTT.

This clonotype was found a few times. This chain connects TRBV3-1 to TRBJ2-5; 9 bases align to TRBD2. The CDR3 length is 15 residues. Germline lookup yields CDR1 LGHDT and CDR2 YNNKEL (reference sequence). The V and J ends lost 0 bases and 5 bases, in that order; junction bases with no gene match: 4. The CDR3 here is CASSQDLLAGETQYF. The CDR3 nucleotides read TGTGCCAGCAGCCAAGATCTACTAGCGGGTGAGACCCAGTACTTC.

This clonotype was seen just once. The chain carries TRBV24-1 and TRBJ2-3, with 7 positions matching TRBD1. The CDR3 is made up of 17 amino acids. In germline, CDR1 is KGHDR, CDR2 SFDVKD. J was trimmed by 2 bases and V by 3 bases; bases with no gene match: 10. The DNA of the CDR3 is TGTGCCACCAGTGATGGGGCCAGGGGGAGATACACAGATACGCAGTATTTT. Protein product: CATSDGARGRYTDTQYF.

This chain joins TRBV4-3 and TRBJ2-1; 11 nucleotides agree with TRBD2. Per the germline V gene, CDR1 is LGHNA and CDR2 is YSLEER. V was clipped by 0 bases and J by 1 base; unmatched bases: 2. CDR3 length: 17 residues. In DNA form, the CDR3 reads TGCGCCAGCAGCCAAGATCCTAGCGGGAGGTCCTACAATGAGCAGTTCTTC. It translates to CASSQDPSGRSYNEQFF.

The CDR3 protein is CSVLQNTEAFF. The CDR3 region has the DNA TGCAGCGTCCTACAGAACACTGAAGCTTTCTTT. The chain uses TRBV29-1 and TRBJ1-1; D is uncertain. Germline V gene lookup returns CDR1 SQVTM and CDR2 ANQGSEA. The length of the CDR3 is 11 residues. V lost 6 bases, J lost 1 base, and 6 bases lay in between.

This sequence joins TRBV7-2 and TRBJ1-5; a possible D gene is TRBD1 (5 bases). The CDR3 length is 14 residues. From germline, CDR1 is SGHTA and CDR2 FQGNSA. The V end lost 1 base, the J end lost 6 bases, and 10 bases lay between the germline ends. CDR3 nucleotides: TGTGCCAGCAGCTTAGGGGCAGGGCCTCAGCCCCAGCATTTT. It encodes CASSLGAGPQPQHF.

The chain links TRBV4-2 to TRBJ2-5; 12 nucleotides match TRBD2. Germline V CDR1 and CDR2: LGHNA, YNFKEQ. Trimming cost V 4 bases and J 4 bases; bases outside gene matches: 10. CDR3 length: 17 residues. CDR3 sequence (DNA): TGTGCCAGCAGCCCCAGGCTAGCGGGAGGGCCGGGAGAGACCCAGTACTTC. It yields the protein CASSPRLAGGPGETQYF.

At least ten counts were recorded for this clonotype. This chain links TRBV5-5 with TRBJ2-1; 7 bases align to TRBD2. CDR1 is SGHKS, CDR2 YYEKEE, per germline (reference sequence). The CDR3 is 16 amino acids. The V and J ends lost 4 bases and 8 bases, in that order; junction bases with no gene match: 15. CDR3 bases: TGTGCCAGCAGCCCGCCGCCGGGGACTACCGGTGATGAGCAGTTCTTC. This codes for CASSPPPGTTGDEQFF.

This clonotype appeared many times. The CDR3 sequence is CSARDGGRDTDTQYF. The CDR3 coding sequence is TGCAGTGCTAGAGATGGAGGGCGAGACACAGATACGCAGTATTTT. The V and J genes are TRBV20-1 and TRBJ2-3, with D possibly being TRBD2 (6 bases). The CDR3 runs 15 residues. Per germline, CDR1 DFQATT and CDR2 SNEGSKA (reference sequence). V lost 0 bases and J lost 2, with 12 bases in between.

V usage is TRBV6-2 or TRBV6-3 and J usage is TRBJ2-4; a possible D gene is TRBD2 (6 bases). This CDR3 contains 15 residues. The V end was cut by 5 bases, the J end by 7 bases, with 18 bases between. Looked up from germline, CDR1 is MNHEY and CDR2 is SVGEGT. CDR3 sequence reads: CASSTRLGGWNIQYF. CDR3 DNA: TGTGCCAGCAGTACCCGACTAGGCGGGTGGAACATTCAGTACTTC.

DNA for the CDR3: TGTGCCAGCAGCCAAGATCTCGACAGGGTACGAGAGACCCAGTACTTC. Its translation is CASSQDLDRVRETQYF. The chain links TRBV3-1 to TRBJ2-5, with 7 nucleotides matching TRBD1. The junction had 8 bases not matched to a gene; V was cut back by 0 bases and J by 4 bases. From germline, CDR1 is LGHDT and CDR2 YNNKEL (reference sequence). The CDR3 covers 16 residues.

This clonotype was found a few times. The CDR3 nucleotides read TGTGCCAGCAGCTTAGCCCAGGCAGGGTCCCTCTATGGCTACACCTTC. It encodes CASSLAQAGSLYGYTF. V is TRBV7-2 and J is TRBJ1-2, with D maybe TRBD1 (5 bases). The ends were cut back, 0 bases at V and 4 bases at J, with 15 bases in the middle. The CDR3 runs to 16 residues. Germline V lookup: CDR1 SGHTA, CDR2 FQGNSA.

In its sample, this clonotype was seen many times. The rearrangement uses TRBV7-2 and TRBJ2-5; TRBD2 is a possible D gene (5 bases). V was cut by 6 bases and J by 0 bases, with 11 bases left in between. CDR3 length: 14 amino acids. Per the germline V gene, CDR1 is SGHTA and CDR2 is FQGNSA. The CDR3 region has the DNA TGTGCCAGCAGTCCTTGGGAGTACCAAGAGACCCAGTACTTC. Translated, it gives CASSPWEYQETQYF. The whole variable domain, filled in from reference TRBV7-2 and TRBJ2-5, reads GAGVSQSPSNKVTEKGKDVELRCDPISGHTALYWYRQSLGQGLEFLIYFQGNSAPDKSGLPSDRFSAERTGGSVSTLTIQRTQQEDSAVYLCASSPWEYQETQYFGPGTRLLVL.

This clonotype was counted at least ten times. The chain is built from TRBV10-3 and TRBJ2-7; 8 bases are shared with TRBD1. Unmatched junction bases numbered 6, after V lost 5 bases and J lost 3 bases. Looked up from germline, CDR1 is ENHRY and CDR2 is SYGVKD. This CDR3 is 14 amino acids long. This chain's CDR3 is CAISSRTGNYEQYF. The DNA of the CDR3 is TGTGCCATCAGTTCCAGGACAGGGAACTACGAGCAGTACTTC.

This clonotype occurred a few times. The chain is built from TRBV10-3 and TRBJ2-7; D gene uncertain. The germline gives CDR1 ENHRY, CDR2 SYGVKD. The CDR3 runs to 13 residues. Trimming left V 2 bases short and J 2 bases short, with 7 bases between. CDR3 DNA: TGTGCCATCAGTGAGGGGCCACCCTACGAGCAGTACTTC. Residues: CAISEGPPYEQYF.

The chain combines TRBV4-2 with TRBJ1-5, with TRBD1 matching over 9 bases. J was trimmed by 6 bases and V by 0 bases; bases with no gene match: 3. This CDR3 is built from 15 residues. Germline-derived CDR1 and CDR2 are LGHNA and YNFKEQ. DNA for the CDR3: TGTGCCAGCAGCCAAGATGGACAGGGGAGTCAGCCCCAGCATTTT. It translates to CASSQDGQGSQPQHF.

This clonotype was found a few times. The rearrangement joins TRBV7-2 to TRBJ2-5, with D possibly being TRBD1 or TRBD2 (5 bases each). The V gene's germline CDR1 is SGHTA and CDR2 FQGNSA. The CDR3 spans 16 residues. The V end lost 5 bases, the J end lost 5 bases, and 21 bases lay between the germline ends. The CDR3 sequence is CASSVEGSRWSETQYF. As DNA, the CDR3 is TGTGCCAGCAGCGTAGAGGGGTCCCGATGGTCGGAGACCCAGTACTTC.

This clonotype was seen more than once but under ten times. The chain links TRBV7-2 to TRBJ1-1, with D possibly matching TRBD1 (6 bases). The germline V and J ends were trimmed by 1 base and 10 bases, with 16 bases remaining between them. CDR3 length equals 14 residues. Germline V lookup: CDR1 SGHTA, CDR2 FQGNSA. The CDR3: CASSLESGVVSAFF. The DNA of the CDR3 is TGTGCCAGCAGCTTAGAGTCAGGGGTTGTGTCAGCTTTCTTT.

The sample holds many counts of this clonotype. This chain links TRBV7-9 with TRBJ2-7; 7 bases agree with TRBD1. Germline V gives CDR1 SEHNR, CDR2 FQNEAQ (reference sequence). The CDR3 covers 14 residues. Trimming cost V 4 bases and J 3 bases; bases outside gene matches: 6. For the CDR3, the DNA is TGTGCCAGCAGCTCCAGGGGGTCCATCTACGAGCAGTACTTC. Protein sequence: CASSSRGSIYEQYF. The entire variable domain, with the rest obtained from reference TRBV7-9 and TRBJ2-7, is as follows: DTGVSQNPRHKITKRGQNVTFRCDPISEHNRLYWYRQTLGQGPEFLTYFQNEAQLEKSRLLSDRFSAERPKGSFSTLEIQRTEQGDSAMYLCASSSRGSIYEQYFGPGTRLTVT.